One and the same sample provided the 19 T cell receptor beta chains below, sequenced in a study of T cells expressing NK-cell markers (dated by TCRdb to about 2020). Library generation was performed with 5' RACE. TCRdb lists the instrument as Illumina HiSeq 2000. TCRdb reanalyzed the reads, keeping one entry per CDR3 protein sequence and omitting DNA. The sample table records 440,000 or so distinct CDR3 sequences. The ten largest account for roughly 8% of the sample. Sample: blood T cells: a sorted CD56 or NKG2C T cell subset, CD4+ or CD8+ T cells, or bulk PBMC T cells (not recorded which). The receptors derive from a woman aged 18 to 69 in good health.

The chain uses TRBV7-9 and TRBJ2-1. Germline V lookup: CDR1 SEHNR, CDR2 FQNEAQ (reference sequence). The CDR3 spans 15 residues. The CDR3 sequence is CASSFLVRSYNEQFF. Looking up the rest from reference TRBV7-9 and TRBJ2-1 gives the full variable domain: DTGVSQNPRHKITKRGQNVTFRCDPISEHNRLYWYRQTLGQGPEFLTYFQNEAQLEKSRLLSDRFSAERPKGSFSTLEIQRTEQGDSAMYLCASSFLVRSYNEQFFGPGTRLTVL.

The chain has TRBV12-3 or TRBV12-4 and TRBJ2-2. This CDR3 spans 16 amino acids. The CDR3 is CASSLGSISNTGELFF.

This sequence joins TRBV7-2 and TRBJ2-2; TCRdb designates TRBD1, a call that cannot be tested without DNA. Germline V gene data show CDR1 as SGHTA and CDR2 as FQGNSA. This CDR3 region has 14 residues. CDR3 protein: CASQEQGYTGELFF.

V usage is TRBV3-1 and J usage is TRBJ2-2. The germline gives CDR1 LGHDT, CDR2 YNNKEL (reference sequence). This CDR3 is 11 amino acids long. The CDR3 spells CASSAIGELFF.

This sequence joins TRBV18 and TRBJ2-2; TCRdb proposes TRBD2, but this gene call is untestable without DNA. The CDR3 length is 16 residues. Germline V gene lookup returns CDR1 KGHSH and CDR2 LQKENI. This CDR3 is CASSPPSTLAVGELLF.

The rearrangement joins TRBV20-1 to TRBJ2-3; with no DNA, the TCRdb D assignment of TRBD1 cannot be verified. The CDR3 is 11 amino acids. From germline, CDR1 is DFQATT and CDR2 SNEGSKA (reference sequence). Here the CDR3 reads CSAAGGDTQYF.

The genes are TRBV30 and TRBJ1-2. The CDR3 is made up of 16 amino acids. CDR1 and CDR2 (germline): GTSNPN, SVGIG (reference sequence). The CDR3: CAWSQFGTASGGGYTF.

This chain uses TRBV6-1 with TRBJ1-1. Germline V CDR1 and CDR2: MNHNS, SASEGT. There are 15 residues in the CDR3. This chain's CDR3 is CASQGVTKLRPEAFF.

The chain joins TRBV5-1 to TRBJ2-7; TCRdb's D gene call, TRBD2, goes unchecked for lack of DNA. The CDR3 extends over 15 amino acids. Germline V gene sequence: CDR1 SGHRS, CDR2 YFSETQ. CDR3 sequence: CASSLNGLPSYEQYF. Variable domain in full (rest from reference TRBV5-1 and TRBJ2-7): KAGVTQTPRYLIKTRGQQVTLSCSPISGHRSVSWYQQTPGQGLQFLFEYFSETQRNKGNFPGRFSGRQFSNSRSEMNVSTLELGDSALYLCASSLNGLPSYEQYFGPGTRLTVT.

The V gene is TRBV5-6, the J gene TRBJ2-1; with no DNA, the TCRdb D assignment of TRBD1 cannot be verified. The CDR3 is 15 residues long. Germline V gives CDR1 SGHDT, CDR2 YYEEEE. CDR3 amino acids: CASSPGTGRVNEQFF.

This chain connects TRBV10-3 to TRBJ2-1. CDR3 length: 13 residues. Germline CDR1 and CDR2: ENHRY and SYGVKD. Here the CDR3 reads CAIKGDSYNEQFF.

The chain combines TRBV11-1 with TRBJ2-4; TCRdb calls TRBD1, which cannot be checked without DNA. The V gene's germline CDR1 is SGHAT and CDR2 FQDESV (reference sequence). CDR3 length: 17 amino acids. CDR3 region: CASSFYRPGGAENIQYF.

The rearrangement uses TRBV5-4 and TRBJ2-7; TCRdb's assignment of TRBD2 cannot be checked, as there is no DNA. This CDR3 spans 14 amino acids. Per germline, CDR1 SGHNT and CDR2 YYREEE (reference sequence). The CDR3 protein is CASSSGTSMYEQYF.

The CDR3 loop is CASSERLAGGGNEQFF. The J gene is TRBJ2-1, the V gene TRBV10-2; TCRdb reports TRBD2, a call that lacks DNA to check it against. This CDR3 spans 16 amino acids. CDR1 and CDR2 from the germline V gene are WSHSY and SAAADI.

The V and J genes are TRBV3-1 and TRBJ1-1; TCRdb picks TRBD1, but there is no DNA to check that call. The germline V gene has CDR1 LGHDT and CDR2 YNNKEL (reference sequence). The CDR3 runs to 14 residues. The CDR3 protein is CASSQATGSTEAFF.

The chain couples TRBV4-1 to TRBJ1-5; TCRdb names TRBD1, which stays unverified in the absence of DNA. Germline lookup yields CDR1 MGHRA and CDR2 YSYEKL. The CDR3 length is 13 residues. CDR3 residues: CASSQAPGQPQHF.

This rearrangement joins TRBV4-1 to TRBJ2-5; TCRdb selects TRBD1, and the lack of DNA leaves this call unchecked. The CDR3 covers 15 residues. Germline lookup yields CDR1 MGHRA and CDR2 YSYEKL. The CDR3 region is CASSHPGQQQETQYF.

The chain couples TRBV20-1 to TRBJ1-5. The V gene's germline CDR1 is DFQATT and CDR2 SNEGSKA (reference sequence). The CDR3 covers 12 residues. CDR3 loop: CSARQSNQPQHF.

The rearrangement links TRBV6-5 to TRBJ2-7; TCRdb returns TRBD1, unconfirmable since there is no DNA. Germline lookup yields CDR1 MNHEY and CDR2 SVGAGI. This CDR3 is built from 14 residues. The CDR3 region is CASSYGGLVYEQYF.